Following are 7 T cell receptor beta chains from one sample sequenced in a study of blood T cell repertoires in COVID-19. TCRdb's table, derived via immunoSEQ multiplex PCR, lists solely in-frame clones and lacks some. The sample has more than 100,000 clones; approximately 81% are singletons. The sequencing input was peripheral blood. The receptor source for this set is a woman aged 80 or over with acute or convalescent COVID-19.

The chain recombines TRBV2 with TRBJ1-6, with D unresolved. The CDR3 spans 12 residues. V was shortened by 8 bases and J by 9 bases, with 11 bases between the two germline ends. The germline V gene has CDR1 SNHLY and CDR2 FYNNEI. DNA for the CDR3: TGTGCCAGCGGGGAGGTGGGTTCACCCCTCCACTTT. It translates to CASGEVGSPLHF.

The chain is built from TRBV28 and TRBJ2-3, with TRBD1 as a possible D gene (7 bases). Germline V gene lookup returns CDR1 MDHEN and CDR2 SYDVKM. This CDR3 has 16 residues. The V end lost 8 bases, the J end lost 3 bases, and 21 bases lay between the germline ends. CDR3 coding DNA: TGTGCCAGCGGAACCCCCAGGGGGGTAAGGACAGATACGCAGTATTTT. It specifies CASGTPRGVRTDTQYF.

The CDR3 DNA is TGTGCCAGCAGCTTACTAGTTAGCGGGGGGGCGAATGAGCAGTTCTTC. This translates into CASSLLVSGGANEQFF. This chain links TRBV7-6 with TRBJ2-1, with TRBD2 matching 11 bases. Germline V gene lookup returns CDR1 SGHVS and CDR2 FNYEAQ. V lost 2 bases to trimming and J lost 7 bases; unmatched junction nucleotides: 7. The CDR3 is 16 residues long. Full variable domain (remainder filled in from reference TRBV7-6 and TRBJ2-1): GAGVSQSPRYKVTKRGQDVALRCDPISGHVSLYWYRQALGQGPEFLTYFNYEAQQDKSGLPNDRFSAERPEGSISTLTIQRTEQRDSAMYRCASSLLVSGGANEQFFGPGTRLTVL.

The chain recombines TRBV18 with TRBJ2-1; D may be TRBD1 (7 bases). V was cut by 6 bases and J by 14 bases, with 17 bases left in between. There are 12 residues in the CDR3. Germline lookup yields CDR1 KGHSH and CDR2 LQKENI. CDR3 sequence: CASSPQGRGEFF. The CDR3 nucleotides read TGTGCCAGCTCCCCGCAGGGCAGGGGGGAGTTCTTC.

The V and J genes are TRBV19 and TRBJ1-1; D gene ambiguous. This CDR3 is built from 13 residues. CDR1 is LNHDA and CDR2 is SQIVND in the germline V gene (reference sequence). Trimming stripped 5 bases from V and 1 base from J, with 8 bases between. The CDR3 nucleotides are TGTGCCAGTAGTTTGACTGGGAACACTGAAGCTTTCTTT. Its protein product is CASSLTGNTEAFF.

The count of this clone is one. V and J are TRBV3-1 (or the pseudogene TRBV3-2) and TRBJ2-2, with a possible D match to TRBD1 (5 bases). This CDR3 comprises 12 residues. V lost 4 bases, J lost 6 bases, and 6 bases lay in between. CDR1 LGHDT and CDR2 YNNKEL come from the germline V gene (reference sequence). The CDR3: CASSPTAGELFF. DNA for the CDR3: TGTGCCAGCAGCCCGACAGCCGGGGAGCTGTTTTTT.

J is TRBJ1-1 and V is TRBV18; no clear D gene. With 2 bases removed from V and 2 bases from J, the gap between germline ends came to 6 bases. This CDR3 spans 13 amino acids. Germline CDR1 is KGHSH and CDR2 is LQKENI. CDR3 region: CASSPNSNTEAFF. The CDR3 coding sequence is TGTGCCAGCTCACCAAATTCAAACACTGAAGCTTTCTTT.